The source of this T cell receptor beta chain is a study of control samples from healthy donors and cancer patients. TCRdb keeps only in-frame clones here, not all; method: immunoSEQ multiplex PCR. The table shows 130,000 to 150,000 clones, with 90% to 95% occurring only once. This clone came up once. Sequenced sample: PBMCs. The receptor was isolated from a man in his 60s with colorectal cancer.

This CDR3 is CAWRASRSLVEKLFF. DNA for the CDR3: TGTGCCTGGAGAGCCTCTCGGTCCCTGGTTGAAAAACTGTTTTTT. The chain links TRBV30 to TRBJ1-4; no reliable D call. CDR1 is GTSNPN, CDR2 SVGIG, per germline (reference sequence). The CDR3 loop spans 15 amino acids. The ends were cut back, 3 bases at V and 7 bases at J, with 18 bases in the middle.